Listed below are T cell receptor beta chains from one sample, sequenced in a study of graft-versus-host responses after intestinal transplantation. Produced via immunoSEQ multiplex PCR; TCRdb's table is partial and in-frame only. The data contain 75,000 to 90,000 clones, 85% to 90% of them singletons. No antigen has been identified for these receptors. The sample was unstimulated CD4+ T cells sorted from spleen or lymph node cells, taken before intestinal transplant. All receptors come from a human donor who received an intestinal transplant. Both conserved end residues are trimmed from each CDR3.

v_gene | CDR3aa
TRBV2 | ASSPWPYGYT
TRBV27 | ASSLRTRAHVYEQY
TRBV4-1 | ASRGVRENTEAF
TRBV6-6 | ATSEPSSGYT
TRBV5-4 | ASSLPGTGQANTGELF
TRBV18 | ASSPLWGPNYGYT
TRBV6-1 | ASRGGQGNYEQY
TRBV18 | ASSPLSGANVLT
TRBV9 | ASSVLGGVSTDTQY
TRBV2 | ASYRDRPNEQF
TRBV4-1 | ASSQEGAGLGHTIY
TRBV28 | ASRGTGKANYGYT
TRBV5-4 | ASSLRGAGGYT
TRBV2 | ASSEDRDIGELF
TRBV5-8 | ASSLEGGRETQY
TRBV6-1 | ASSAPGAPYNEQF
TRBV20-1 | SASGYNEQF
TRBV2 | ASTSGGRQETQY
TRBV5-4 | ASTEGNYGYT
TRBV4-2 | ASSQTYYNSPLH
TRBV6-1 | ASTKTGIGNTIY
TRBV5-1 | ASSPHYSGGMQY
TRBV28 | ASSLGDKGY
TRBV29-1 | SARGLQMNTEAF
TRBV5-1 | ASSLAAVQETQY
TRBV5-1 | ASSSQETQY
TRBV7-9 | ASSLGRQGRTEKLF
TRBV4-1 | ASSQVQGLYSIY
TRBV27 | ASTYSTAAGGTGELF
TRBV5-1 | ASSTGQASEAF
TRBV19 | ASSGQIEAF
TRBV18 | ASSRGQGPNQPQH
TRBV29-1 | SVEALRGGTGGYRAGNTIY
TRBV5-1 | ASSRDRGNYGYT
TRBV11-2 | ASSLSLTAPGQGVYEQY
TRBV7-2 | ASTKRIGPDSAQH